This T cell receptor beta chain was sequenced during a study of T cell changes during pregnancy in multiple sclerosis. Clones were read by immunoSEQ multiplex PCR, and TCRdb kept only the in-frame ones, dropping some. The table lists more than 15,000 clones, 80% to 90% of them singletons. In germline, CDR1 is MGHRA, CDR2 YSYEKL. This CDR3 comprises 16 residues. J gave up 2 bases and V 0 bases, and 7 bases lay outside the gene matches. The J gene is TRBJ2-7, the V gene TRBV4-1, with 7 positions matching TRBD1. This receptor was identified in a female donor in good health, enrolled as a control in a pregnancy study. The sample in question was CD8+ T cells from peripheral blood mononuclear cells, obtained in the second trimester of pregnancy. The CDR3 coding sequence is TGCGCCAGCAGCCAAGACGCGGACAGGATAACCTACGAGCAGTACTTC. Protein sequence: CASSQDADRITYEQYF.